Listed below are T cell receptor beta chains from one sample, sequenced in a study of tumor-infiltrating lymphocytes in localized non-small cell lung cancer. TCRdb's copy holds only in-frame clones and misses some; the assay was immunoSEQ multiplex PCR. The profile shows 13,000 to 15,000 clones, under 70% of them singletons. The sample was uninvolved lung tissue not adjacent to the tumor. The receptors shown here come from a human donor with non-small cell lung cancer. The CDR3 runs from the conserved cysteine through the conserved F or W. The order of the fields is CDR3 protein, CDR3 DNA, clone size, D gene, J gene, V gene. The D gene is left open where the match is weak. A clone size is listed for some rows: how often the clone was seen (once, few, many), or a class if it is expanded.

cdr3_aa: CASSTGQGSDGYTF; cdr3_nt: TGTGCCAGCAGCACGGGACAGGGAAGCGATGGCTACACCTTC; clone_size: -; d_call: TRBD1; j_call: TRBJ1-2; v_call: TRBV5-8
cdr3_aa: CASAYRPTDTQYF; cdr3_nt: TGTGCCAGCGCGTACAGGCCCACAGATACGCAGTATTTT; clone_size: -; d_call: -; j_call: TRBJ2-3; v_call: TRBV2
cdr3_aa: CASSYGPGVDEKLFF; cdr3_nt: TGTGCCAGCAGTTACGGACCGGGAGTCGATGAAAAACTGTTTTTT; clone_size: -; d_call: -; j_call: TRBJ1-4; v_call: TRBV6-6
cdr3_aa: CASSPRTGGNQPQHF; cdr3_nt: TGTGCCAGCAGTCCTCGGACAGGGGGTAACCAGCCCCAGCATTTT; clone_size: -; d_call: TRBD1; j_call: TRBJ1-5; v_call: TRBV6-6
cdr3_aa: CASSPQGASSYEQYF; cdr3_nt: TGTGCCAGCAGTCCGCAGGGGGCTAGCTCCTACGAGCAGTACTTC; clone_size: -; d_call: TRBD1; j_call: TRBJ2-7; v_call: TRBV5-6
cdr3_aa: CAISESLTGSYGYTF; cdr3_nt: TGTGCCATCAGTGAGTCGCTGACAGGGAGCTATGGCTACACCTTC; clone_size: few; d_call: TRBD1; j_call: TRBJ1-2; v_call: TRBV10-3
cdr3_aa: CSVGVGRSGANVLTF; cdr3_nt: TGCAGCGTTGGGGTAGGCCGCTCTGGGGCCAACGTCCTGACTTTC; clone_size: once; d_call: -; j_call: TRBJ2-6; v_call: TRBV29-1
cdr3_aa: CASSRDPRDGELFF; cdr3_nt: TGTGCCAGCAGCCGCGACCCCCGTGACGGGGAGCTGTTTTTT; clone_size: once; d_call: -; j_call: TRBJ2-2; v_call: TRBV7-2
cdr3_aa: CASTPTGQFLGTDTQYF; cdr3_nt: TGTGCCAGCACCCCGACGGGCCAATTCCTAGGCACAGATACGCAGTATTTT; clone_size: -; d_call: -; j_call: TRBJ2-3; v_call: TRBV13
cdr3_aa: CASKTGLGYSEQYF; cdr3_nt: TGTGCCAGCAAGACGGGTCTAGGTTATTCCGAGCAGTACTTC; clone_size: few; d_call: -; j_call: TRBJ2-7; v_call: TRBV6-5
cdr3_aa: CASSLDRGSGYTF; cdr3_nt: TGTGCCAGCAGCTTAGATCGTGGGTCTGGCTACACCTTC; clone_size: -; d_call: -; j_call: TRBJ1-2; v_call: TRBV11-2
cdr3_aa: CASSPDGGSSYEQYF; cdr3_nt: TGCGCCAGCAGCCCCGACGGGGGAAGCTCCTACGAGCAGTACTTC; clone_size: -; d_call: -; j_call: TRBJ2-7; v_call: TRBV5-1
cdr3_aa: CAWGRLGAGAGEQYF; cdr3_nt: TGTGCCTGGGGCCGATTAGGTGCGGGGGCGGGGGAGCAGTACTTC; clone_size: -; d_call: -; j_call: TRBJ2-7; v_call: TRBV30
cdr3_aa: CASQSQGLETQYF; cdr3_nt: TGTGCCAGCCAAAGTCAGGGGCTGGAGACCCAGTACTTC; clone_size: -; d_call: -; j_call: TRBJ2-5; v_call: TRBV28
cdr3_aa: CASSSRLALNTEAFF; cdr3_nt: TGTGCCAGCAGCTCCCGATTGGCCCTGAACACTGAAGCTTTCTTT; clone_size: -; d_call: -; j_call: TRBJ1-1; v_call: TRBV7-9
cdr3_aa: CASSQGISGVSYEQYF; cdr3_nt: TGCGCCAGCAGCCAAGGAATTAGCGGAGTCTCCTACGAGCAGTACTTC; clone_size: -; d_call: -; j_call: TRBJ2-7; v_call: TRBV4-1